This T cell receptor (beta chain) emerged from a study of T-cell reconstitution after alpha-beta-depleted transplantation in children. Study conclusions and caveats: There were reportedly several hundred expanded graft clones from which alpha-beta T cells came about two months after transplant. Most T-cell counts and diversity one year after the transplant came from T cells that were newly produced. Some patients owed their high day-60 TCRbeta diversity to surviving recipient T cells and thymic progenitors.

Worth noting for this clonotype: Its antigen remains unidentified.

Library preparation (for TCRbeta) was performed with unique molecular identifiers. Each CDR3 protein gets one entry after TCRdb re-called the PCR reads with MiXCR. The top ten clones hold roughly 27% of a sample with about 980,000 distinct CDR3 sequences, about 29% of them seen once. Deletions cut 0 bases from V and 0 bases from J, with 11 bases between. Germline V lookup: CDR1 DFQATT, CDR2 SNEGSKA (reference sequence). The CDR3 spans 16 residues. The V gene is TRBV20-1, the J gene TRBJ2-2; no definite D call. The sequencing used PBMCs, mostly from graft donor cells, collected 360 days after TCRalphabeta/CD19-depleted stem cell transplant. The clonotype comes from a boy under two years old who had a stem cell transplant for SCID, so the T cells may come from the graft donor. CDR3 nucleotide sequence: TGCAGTGCTAGAGATTTACGGCACACGAACACCGGGGAGCTGTTTTTT. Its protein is CSARDLRHTNTGELFF.